This T cell receptor (beta chain) was identified in a study of blood T cell repertoires in COVID-19. On the study more broadly: The origin of the acute and convalescent COVID-19 samples was the United States, Italy and Spain. Nucleic acid was either cDNA or gDNA, and it came from T cells, B-cell-depleted T cells, or PBMCs.

Authors' data handling: Scientists estimated how many nucleated cells there were by amplifying reference gene primers. Method: immunoSEQ multiplex PCR; TCRdb's copy keeps in-frame clones and lacks some. That table is the source of V, J and clone size, and D and trimming were worked out from the DNA. The sample holds roughly 140,000 clones, more than 65% seen once. The TCR originated in a human donor in a cohort sampled during active COVID-19. The sequenced sample was peripheral blood.

CDR3: CASSYTGQTYEQYF. In DNA form, the CDR3 reads TGTGCCAGCAGTTATACGGGACAGACCTACGAGCAGTACTTC. This rearrangement joins TRBV28 to TRBJ2-7, with 7 bases matching TRBD1. The CDR3 length is 14 residues. The germline gives CDR1 MDHEN, CDR2 SYDVKM. Losses at the gene ends were 4 bases for V and 2 bases for J; bases not matched to a gene: 5.